This T cell receptor beta chain was observed in a study of metastatic and nonmetastatic thyroid tumors. Via MiXCR, TCRdb re-called the PCR reads. Of approximately 32,000 clones detected, approximately 16% appear once; the ten largest clones hold roughly a fifth. Comment on this clone: Other DNA sequences of this sample code for an identical CDR3.

Among the patients, none had received any treatment before thyroid surgery. Trimming shortened V by 4 bases and J by 4 bases, and 17 bases separated the two germline ends. The germline V gene encodes CDR1 MDHEN and CDR2 SYDVKM. CDR3 size: 16 residues. The receptor was derived from a male donor with papillary thyroid cancer or a benign thyroid nodule (not recorded which). Some clones in this sample may be carry-over from other donors' samples. Sequencing used blood. This chain joins TRBV28 and TRBJ2-1; perhaps TRBD2 as D (6 bases). The DNA for the CDR3 is TGTGCCAGCAGTTCGGGAGCTGGGGGTGAATACAATGAGCAGTTCTTC. Amino acids: CASSSGAGGEYNEQFF.